This entry lists 28 T cell receptor beta chains sequenced from one sample in a study of blood T cell repertoires in COVID-19. Assay: immunoSEQ multiplex PCR; the TCRdb copy retains only in-frame clones and omits some. The table shows 380,000 or so clones, with around 90% occurring only once. The sample was PBMCs or T cells enriched from blood (not recorded which). The receptors here all came from a woman aged 40 to 50 with acute COVID-19.

V usage is TRBV6-5 and J usage is TRBJ2-1, with 10 nucleotides matching TRBD2. Germline CDR1 and CDR2: MNHEY and SVGAGI. The CDR3 loop spans 14 amino acids. Trimming cost V 8 bases and J 3 bases; bases outside gene matches: 4. As DNA, the CDR3 is TGTGCCAGCGGGACTAGCGATATCTACAATGAGCAGTTCTTC. Translating it yields CASGTSDIYNEQFF.

V is TRBV10-3 and J is TRBJ2-7; 9 bases fit TRBD1. This CDR3 has 13 amino acids. After removal of 6 bases from V and 7 bases from J, the junction contained 7 bases not matched to a gene. The germline gives CDR1 ENHRY, CDR2 SYGVKD. The CDR3 loop is CAIRQGARSEQYF. The CDR3 DNA reads TGTGCCATCAGACAGGGGGCTCGCAGTGAGCAGTACTTC.

This chain joins TRBV30 and TRBJ1-2, with D possibly being TRBD1 (5 bases). CDR1 and CDR2 (germline): GTSNPN, SVGIG (reference sequence). This CDR3 has 15 amino acids. The V and J ends lost 0 bases and 8 bases respectively, with 19 bases between them. For the CDR3, the DNA is TGTGCCTGGAGTGTCCCCGGCCGACAGACTCTAGGCTACACCTTC. Translated, it gives CAWSVPGRQTLGYTF.

V usage is TRBV29-1 and J usage is TRBJ1-1; 9 bases are shared with TRBD1. Germline V gene sequence: CDR1 SQVTM, CDR2 ANQGSEA. This CDR3 is 13 amino acids long. J lost 8 bases, V lost 6 bases, and 10 bases had no gene match. The CDR3 spells CSVVQGALREAFF. The CDR3 DNA reads as TGCAGCGTGGTACAGGGGGCGCTCCGGGAAGCTTTCTTT.

The chain couples TRBV6-6 to TRBJ1-5, with TRBD1 matching 9 bases. Germline-derived CDR1 and CDR2 are MNHNY and SVGAGI (reference sequence). The CDR3 loop spans 17 amino acids. J was trimmed by 0 bases and V by 6 bases; bases with no gene match: 9. CDR3 sequence reads: CASSRKWTGDSNQPQHF. Here the CDR3 DNA reads TGTGCCAGCAGCCGAAAATGGACAGGGGATAGCAATCAGCCCCAGCATTTT.

The DNA of the CDR3 is TGTGCCAGCAGCTTGGCCAGTCAGACCCAGTACTTC. This gives the protein CASSLASQTQYF. The chain carries TRBV5-8 and TRBJ2-5, with D unclear. CDR1 and CDR2 (germline): SGHTS, YDEGEE. CDR3 length equals 12 residues. Trimming took off 0 bases at V and 6 bases at J, with 6 bases between the two ends.

V and J are TRBV11-2 and TRBJ2-2; maybe TRBD2 (5 bases). Trimming stripped 5 bases from V and 2 bases from J, with 15 bases between. This CDR3 spans 16 amino acids. The V gene's germline CDR1 is SGHAT and CDR2 FQNNGV. The CDR3 region is CASSPLRGINTGELFF. In nucleotides, the CDR3 is TGTGCCAGCAGCCCCCTTCGGGGAATTAACACCGGGGAGCTGTTTTTT. Together with reference TRBV11-2 and TRBJ2-2, the CDR3 gives the full variable domain: EAGVAQSPRYKIIEKRQSVAFWCNPISGHATLYWYQQILGQGPKLLIQFQNNGVVDDSQLPKDRFSAERLKGVDSTLKIQPAKLEDSAVYLCASSPLRGINTGELFFGEGSRLTVL.

The rearrangement links TRBV27 to TRBJ1-1; possible D gene TRBD1, 6 bases. V was cut by 4 bases and J by 7 bases, with 13 bases left in between. The V gene's germline CDR1 is MNHEY and CDR2 SMNVEV (reference sequence). The CDR3 loop spans 13 amino acids. The CDR3 protein is CASSWGHPDEAFF. The CDR3 coding sequence is TGTGCCAGCAGTTGGGGGCACCCAGATGAAGCTTTCTTT.

This clone was picked up a small number of times. The chain uses TRBV4-2 and TRBJ1-6, with D unclear. With 7 bases removed from V and 8 bases from J, the gap between germline ends came to 12 bases. Germline-derived CDR1 and CDR2 are LGHNA and YNFKEQ. This CDR3 has 13 amino acids. The CDR3: CASKSYRDSPLHF. The CDR3 DNA is TGTGCCAGCAAATCGTATCGGGATTCACCCCTCCACTTT.

The chain links TRBV27 to TRBJ1-5, with 8 bases that match TRBD1. The CDR3 is 14 amino acids. Per the germline V gene, CDR1 is MNHEY and CDR2 is SMNVEV (reference sequence). J lost 3 bases, V lost 4 bases, and 2 bases had no gene match. Here the CDR3 reads CASSWDRTNQPQHF. The CDR3 region has the DNA TGTGCCAGCAGTTGGGACAGGACCAATCAGCCCCAGCATTTT.

V gene TRBV4-1 combines with J gene TRBJ1-1; D may be TRBD1 (5 bases). CDR3 length: 13 amino acids. Per the germline V gene, CDR1 is MGHRA and CDR2 is YSYEKL. With 6 bases removed from V and 2 bases from J, the gap between germline ends came to 10 bases. The CDR3 reads CASRPGENTEAFF. CDR3 DNA sequence: TGCGCCAGCAGGCCGGGGGAAAACACTGAAGCTTTCTTT.

This rearrangement joins TRBV5-1 to TRBJ1-1; 7 bases fit TRBD1. Germline CDR1 and CDR2: SGHRS and YFSETQ. V lost 4 bases and J lost 1; bases outside the gene matches: 1. The CDR3 has 13 amino acids. This chain's CDR3 is CASSTGENTEAFF. CDR3 in DNA: TGCGCCAGCAGCACAGGGGAGAACACTGAAGCTTTCTTT.

The rearrangement uses TRBV19 and TRBJ1-2, with 10 positions matching TRBD1. The CDR3 has 13 residues. V lost 6 bases to trimming and J lost 2 bases; unmatched junction nucleotides: 0. CDR1 and CDR2 (germline): LNHDA, SQIVND (reference sequence). The CDR3 sequence is CASRDRGNYGYTF. The CDR3 DNA follows: TGTGCCAGTAGGGACAGGGGGAACTATGGCTACACCTTC.

The V and J genes are TRBV4-2 and TRBJ1-5; possibly TRBD1 for D (5 bases). Trimming took off 0 bases at V and 6 bases at J, with 15 bases between the two ends. CDR3 size: 16 residues. The germline V gene encodes CDR1 LGHNA and CDR2 YNFKEQ. The CDR3 sequence is CASSQDTGGLGQPQHF. The CDR3 DNA reads as TGTGCCAGCAGCCAAGATACCGGGGGTTTAGGTCAGCCCCAGCATTTT.

The chain recombines TRBV4-1 with TRBJ1-5, with D unclear. CDR1 is MGHRA and CDR2 is YSYEKL in the germline V gene. V was trimmed by 0 bases and J by 7 bases, leaving 10 bases between them. This CDR3 is built from 14 residues. The CDR3 loop reads CASSQDEGIQPQHF. The CDR3 DNA is TGCGCCAGCAGCCAAGATGAGGGAATCCAGCCCCAGCATTTT.

The DNA for the CDR3 is TGTGCCAGCAGCCAGGACAGGGCCTCATATGGCTACACCTTC. It specifies CASSQDRASYGYTF. The chain links TRBV5-4 to TRBJ1-2, with 8 positions matching TRBD1. Germline V gene lookup returns CDR1 SGHNT and CDR2 YYREEE (reference sequence). V dropped 4 bases and J dropped 5; count of bases not matched to a gene: 7. The CDR3 totals 14 residues. Drawing the rest from reference TRBV5-4 and TRBJ1-2, the complete variable domain is ETGVTQSPTHLIKTRGQQVTLRCSSQSGHNTVSWYQQALGQGPQFIFQYYREEENGRGNFPPRFSGLQFPNYSSELNVNALELDDSALYLCASSQDRASYGYTFGSGTRLTVV.

The V and J genes are TRBV3-1 (or the pseudogene TRBV3-2) and TRBJ1-2, with 7 bases aligning to TRBD1. Trimming removed 3 bases from V and 4 bases from J; junction bases left unmatched: 11. This CDR3 region has 16 residues. From germline, CDR1 is LGHDT and CDR2 YNNKEL (reference sequence). CDR3 bases: TGTGCCAGCAGCCACCTCGAGGAGGGGGCCGGCTATGGCTACACCTTC. Translating it yields CASSHLEEGAGYGYTF.

V usage is TRBV3-1 (or the pseudogene TRBV3-2) and J usage is TRBJ1-6; 7 nucleotides align to TRBD1. V lost 2 bases and J lost 5; bases outside the gene matches: 0. Germline values: CDR1 LGHDT, CDR2 YNNKEL (reference sequence). This CDR3 spans 14 amino acids. The CDR3 is CASSQTGDNSPLHF. CDR3 bases: TGTGCCAGCAGCCAAACAGGGGATAATTCACCCCTCCACTTT.

The chain links TRBV7-6 to TRBJ1-1; 8 bases line up with TRBD1. Germline CDR1 reads SGHVS; CDR2 reads FNYEAQ. The V gene end was trimmed by 6 bases and the J gene end by 3 bases; junction bases not matched to a gene: 9. The CDR3 contains 15 residues. CDR3 amino acids: CASRYSPTGDTEAFF. The CDR3 nucleotides are TGTGCCAGCAGGTACAGCCCGACAGGGGACACTGAAGCTTTCTTT.

This chain connects TRBV9 to TRBJ1-2; 7 bases line up with TRBD1. The CDR3 contains 13 residues. CDR1 and CDR2 (germline): SGDLS, YYNGEE. J gave up 7 bases and V 3 bases, and 6 bases lay outside the gene matches. The CDR3 coding sequence is TGTGCCAGCAGCGAGGAACAGGGGACTGGCTACACCTTC. It is translated as CASSEEQGTGYTF.

V and J are TRBV9 and TRBJ2-2; D is ambiguous. V lost 3 bases to trimming and J lost 1 base, with 4 bases between them. The CDR3 length is 13 residues. The germline V gene has CDR1 SGDLS and CDR2 YYNGEE. This CDR3 reads CASSAKNTGELFF. The CDR3 coding sequence is TGTGCCAGCAGCGCAAAGAACACCGGGGAGCTGTTTTTT.

The DNA of the CDR3 is TGTGCCAGCAGCCAAGATTGGAGACAGGGCAGCACTGAAGCTTTCTTT. It translates to CASSQDWRQGSTEAFF. V is TRBV4-2 and J is TRBJ1-1; 7 bases are a match to TRBD1. V lost 0 bases to trimming and J lost 4 bases; unmatched junction nucleotides: 8. This CDR3 has 16 residues. CDR1 and CDR2 from the germline V gene are LGHNA and YNFKEQ.

The chain has TRBV7-2 and TRBJ1-3; D is possibly TRBD1 (6 bases). Germline CDR1 is SGHTA and CDR2 is FQGNSA. This CDR3 is built from 16 residues. Trimming cost V 4 bases and J 0 bases, with 13 bases left between them. The CDR3 here is CASSSGTPFSGNTIYF. The DNA for the CDR3 is TGTGCCAGCAGCTCAGGGACACCCTTCTCTGGAAACACCATATATTTT.

This chain connects TRBV30 to TRBJ2-5; a weak D match, TRBD2 (5 bases). V lost 3 bases, J lost 7 bases, and 12 bases lay in between. The CDR3 is 12 residues long. Looked up from germline, CDR1 is GTSNPN and CDR2 is SVGIG (reference sequence). The CDR3 DNA sequence: TGTGCCTGGAGGAATGGTGCGGGGACCCAGTACTTC. Amino acid sequence: CAWRNGAGTQYF.

The rearrangement joins TRBV6-2 or TRBV6-3 to TRBJ1-2, with D possibly matching TRBD1 (5 bases). Trimming removed 6 bases at V and 6 bases at J, with 14 bases between. CDR3 length: 13 amino acids. CDR1 is MNHEY and CDR2 is SVGEGT in the germline V gene. The CDR3: CASSPRVIDGYTF. In DNA form, the CDR3 reads TGTGCCAGCAGCCCCAGGGTAATCGATGGCTACACCTTC.

The chain has TRBV5-5 and TRBJ2-5; 10 bases align to TRBD2. Germline V gene data show CDR1 as SGHKS and CDR2 as YYEKEE (reference sequence). The junction had 13 bases not matched to a gene; V was cut back by 0 bases and J by 5 bases. The CDR3 runs 18 residues. CDR3 protein: CASSLAAGSGGRRETQYF. CDR3 nucleotides: TGTGCCAGCAGCTTGGCCGCTGGTAGCGGGGGGCGTAGGGAGACCCAGTACTTC.

This clone was picked up a small number of times. The chain links TRBV5-4 to TRBJ1-5, with a weak D call TRBD1 (6 bases). Between the trimmed V and J ends, which lost 0 bases and 5 bases, there was a span of 12 bases. There are 15 residues in the CDR3. From germline, CDR1 is SGHNT and CDR2 YYREEE (reference sequence). CDR3 DNA: TGTGCCAGCAGCTTGGGAGGGGGAAGGGATCAGCCCCAGCATTTT. Protein sequence: CASSLGGGRDQPQHF.

The V gene is TRBV9, the J gene TRBJ2-3, with D unclear. CDR3 size: 15 residues. V lost 0 bases and J 0 bases, leaving 8 bases between the germline ends. The germline V gene has CDR1 SGDLS and CDR2 YYNGEE. For the CDR3, the DNA is TGTGCCAGCAGCGTAGCCCGTCTTAGCACAGATACGCAGTATTTT. Translation: CASSVARLSTDTQYF.